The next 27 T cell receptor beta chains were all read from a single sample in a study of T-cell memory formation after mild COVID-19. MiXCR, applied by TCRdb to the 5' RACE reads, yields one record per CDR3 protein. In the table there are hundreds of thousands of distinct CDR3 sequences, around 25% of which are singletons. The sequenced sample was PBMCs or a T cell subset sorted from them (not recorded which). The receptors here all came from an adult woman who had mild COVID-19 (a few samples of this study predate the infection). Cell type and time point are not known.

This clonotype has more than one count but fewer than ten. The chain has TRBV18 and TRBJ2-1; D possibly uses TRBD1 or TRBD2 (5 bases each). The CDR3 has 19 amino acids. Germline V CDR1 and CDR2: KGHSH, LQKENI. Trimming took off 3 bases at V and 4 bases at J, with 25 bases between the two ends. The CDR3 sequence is CASSPLGPGRPGSYNEQFF. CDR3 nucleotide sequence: TGTGCCAGCTCACCGTTGGGGCCAGGGAGACCGGGATCTTACAATGAGCAGTTCTTC.

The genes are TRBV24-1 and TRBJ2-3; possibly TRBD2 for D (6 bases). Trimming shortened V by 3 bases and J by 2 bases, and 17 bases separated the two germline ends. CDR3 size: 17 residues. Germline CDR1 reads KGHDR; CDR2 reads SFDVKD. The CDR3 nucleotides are TGTGCCACCAGTGATGTCGAAAGGCGGGGAATCACAGATACGCAGTATTTT. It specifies CATSDVERRGITDTQYF.

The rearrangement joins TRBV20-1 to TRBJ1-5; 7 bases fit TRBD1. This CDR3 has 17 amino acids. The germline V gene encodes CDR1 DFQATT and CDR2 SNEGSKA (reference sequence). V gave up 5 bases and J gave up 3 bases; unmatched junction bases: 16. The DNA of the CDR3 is TGCAGTGCTGGTTTAAGTTTCACAGGGGAGTACAATCAGCCCCAGCATTTT. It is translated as CSAGLSFTGEYNQPQHF.

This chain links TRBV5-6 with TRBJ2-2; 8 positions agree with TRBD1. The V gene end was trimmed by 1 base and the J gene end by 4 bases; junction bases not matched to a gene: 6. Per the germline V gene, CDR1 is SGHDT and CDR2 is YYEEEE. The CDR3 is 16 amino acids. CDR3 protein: CASSLNFTGGTGELFF. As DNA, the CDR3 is TGTGCCAGCAGCTTGAATTTTACAGGGGGCACCGGGGAGCTGTTTTTT.

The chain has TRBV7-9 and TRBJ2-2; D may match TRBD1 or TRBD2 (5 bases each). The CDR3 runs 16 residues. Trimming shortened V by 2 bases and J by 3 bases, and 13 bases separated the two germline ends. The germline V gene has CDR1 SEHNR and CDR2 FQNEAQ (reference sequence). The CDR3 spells CASSLSGTEYTGELFF. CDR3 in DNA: TGTGCCAGCAGCTTAAGTGGGACGGAATACACCGGGGAGCTGTTTTTT.

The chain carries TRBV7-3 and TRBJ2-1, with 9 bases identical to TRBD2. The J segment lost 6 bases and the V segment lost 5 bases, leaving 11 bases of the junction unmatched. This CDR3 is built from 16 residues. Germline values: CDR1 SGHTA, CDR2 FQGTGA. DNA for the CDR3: TGTGCCAGCAGCAACCTTATAGCGGGAGTGGGCAATGAGCAGTTCTTC. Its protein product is CASSNLIAGVGNEQFF.

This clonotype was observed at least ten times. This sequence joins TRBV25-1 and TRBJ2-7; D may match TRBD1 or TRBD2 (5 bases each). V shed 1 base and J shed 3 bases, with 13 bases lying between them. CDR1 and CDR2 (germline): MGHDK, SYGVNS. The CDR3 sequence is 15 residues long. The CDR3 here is CASSESGGGGYEQYF. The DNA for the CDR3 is TGTGCCAGCAGTGAATCAGGAGGTGGGGGCTACGAGCAGTACTTC.

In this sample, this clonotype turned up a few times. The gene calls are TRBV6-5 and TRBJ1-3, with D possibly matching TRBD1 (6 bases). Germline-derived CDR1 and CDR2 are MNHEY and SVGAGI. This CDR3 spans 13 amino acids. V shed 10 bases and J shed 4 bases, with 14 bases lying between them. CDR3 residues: CATREQGGNTIYF. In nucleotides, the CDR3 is TGTGCCACCCGGGAACAGGGAGGAAACACCATATATTTT.

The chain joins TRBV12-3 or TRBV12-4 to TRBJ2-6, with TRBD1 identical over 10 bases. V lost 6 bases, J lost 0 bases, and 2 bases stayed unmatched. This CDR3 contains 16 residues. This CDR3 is CASRRQGASGANVLTF. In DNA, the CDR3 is TGTGCCAGCAGAAGACAGGGGGCCTCTGGGGCCAACGTCCTGACTTTC.

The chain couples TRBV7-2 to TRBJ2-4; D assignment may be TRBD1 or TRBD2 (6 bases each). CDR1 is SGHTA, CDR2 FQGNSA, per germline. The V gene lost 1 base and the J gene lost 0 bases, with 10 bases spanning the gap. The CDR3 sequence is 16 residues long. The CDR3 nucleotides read TGTGCCAGCAGCTTAGGGGGGGCCGGAGCCAAAAACATTCAGTACTTC. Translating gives CASSLGGAGAKNIQYF.

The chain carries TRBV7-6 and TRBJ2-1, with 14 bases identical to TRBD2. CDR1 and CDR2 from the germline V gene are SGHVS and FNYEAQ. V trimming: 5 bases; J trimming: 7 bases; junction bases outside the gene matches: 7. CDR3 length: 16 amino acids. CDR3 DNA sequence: TGTGCCAGCAGCCCAGGGACTAGCGGGGGTAATAATGAGCAGTTCTTC. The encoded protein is CASSPGTSGGNNEQFF.

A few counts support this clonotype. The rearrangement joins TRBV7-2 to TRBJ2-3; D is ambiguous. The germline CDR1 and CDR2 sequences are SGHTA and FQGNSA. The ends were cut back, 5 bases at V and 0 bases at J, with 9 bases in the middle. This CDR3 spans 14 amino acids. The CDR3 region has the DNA TGTGCCAGCAGCCGACTCACTAGCACAGATACGCAGTATTTT. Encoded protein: CASSRLTSTDTQYF.

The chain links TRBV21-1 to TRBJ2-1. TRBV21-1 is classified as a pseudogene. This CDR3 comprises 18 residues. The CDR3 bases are TGTGCCAGCAGCAAAGACACCGAGTTGACTGCTTCGCACAATGAGCAGTTCTTC. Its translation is CASSKDTELTASHNEQFF.

The DNA of the CDR3 is TGTGCCAGCACCCAGTCCGGGGGGAACACTGAAGCTTTCTTT. Its protein is CASTQSGGNTEAFF. This chain uses TRBV7-9 with TRBJ1-1; D is perhaps TRBD1 (5 bases). The CDR3 spans 14 residues. V dropped 7 bases and J dropped 1 base, with 13 bases sitting between them. Germline assignment: CDR1 SEHNR and CDR2 FQNEAQ (reference sequence).

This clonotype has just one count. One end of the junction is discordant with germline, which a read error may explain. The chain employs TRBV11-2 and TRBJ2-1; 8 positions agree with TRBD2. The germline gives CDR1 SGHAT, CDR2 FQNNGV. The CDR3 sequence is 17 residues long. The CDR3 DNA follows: TGTGCCAGCAGCCTGAGGACTAGCTCCTCCTCCTCCAATGAGCAGTTCTTC. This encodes CASSLRTSSSSSNEQFF.

The CDR3 spells CSAIPVRDSQETQYF. The CDR3 DNA sequence: TGCAGTGCCATACCCGTAAGGGACAGCCAAGAGACCCAGTACTTC. The chain uses TRBV20-1 and TRBJ2-5; 7 bases are a match to TRBD1. This CDR3 region has 15 residues. CDR1 and CDR2 (germline): DFQATT, SNEGSKA (reference sequence). V was clipped by 6 bases and J by 1 base; unmatched bases: 11.

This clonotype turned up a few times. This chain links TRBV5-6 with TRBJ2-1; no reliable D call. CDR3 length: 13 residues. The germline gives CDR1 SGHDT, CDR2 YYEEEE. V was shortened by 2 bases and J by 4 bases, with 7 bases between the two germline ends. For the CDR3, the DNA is TGTGCCAGCAGCTTAGGAGAATACAATGAGCAGTTCTTC. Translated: CASSLGEYNEQFF.

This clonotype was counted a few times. Here the CDR3 reads CASIPSNYGYTF. DNA of the CDR3: TGTGCCAGCATTCCCTCAAACTATGGCTACACCTTC. This chain uses TRBV28 with TRBJ1-2; no definite D call. This CDR3 has 12 amino acids. Germline CDR1 reads MDHEN; CDR2 reads SYDVKM. Trimming cost V 7 bases and J 2 bases, with 8 bases left between them.

DNA for the CDR3: TGCGCCAGCAGCTTGGTGACTAGCACGGGGAAGACCCAGTACTTC. It specifies CASSLVTSTGKTQYF. The rearrangement joins TRBV5-1 to TRBJ2-5; 7 nucleotides agree with TRBD2. The length of the CDR3 is 15 residues. Looked up from germline, CDR1 is SGHRS and CDR2 is YFSETQ. V was pared by 0 bases and J by 6 bases, with 8 bases of the junction left unmatched.

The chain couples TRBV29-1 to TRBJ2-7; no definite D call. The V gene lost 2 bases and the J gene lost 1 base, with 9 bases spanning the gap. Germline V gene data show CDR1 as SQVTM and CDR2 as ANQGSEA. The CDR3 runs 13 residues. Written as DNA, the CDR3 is TGCAGCGTTGAAAGGCTCAGTTCCTACGAGCAGTACTTC. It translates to CSVERLSSYEQYF.

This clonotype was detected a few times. The CDR3 nucleotides are TGTGCCAGCAGCCAAGGAGTGGGCTACGAGCAGTACTTC. Protein product: CASSQGVGYEQYF. The chain carries TRBV3-1 and TRBJ2-7; D remains ambiguous. The CDR3 is 13 residues long. V was shortened by 1 base and J by 3 bases, with 7 bases between the two germline ends. Looked up from germline, CDR1 is LGHDT and CDR2 is YNNKEL (reference sequence).

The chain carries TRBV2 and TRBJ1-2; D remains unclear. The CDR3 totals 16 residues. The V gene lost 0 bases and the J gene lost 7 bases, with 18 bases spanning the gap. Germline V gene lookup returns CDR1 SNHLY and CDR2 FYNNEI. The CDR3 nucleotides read TGTGCCAGCAGTGAAGCGCTTCGGGCGTTAAGATCTGGCTACACCTTC. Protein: CASSEALRALRSGYTF.

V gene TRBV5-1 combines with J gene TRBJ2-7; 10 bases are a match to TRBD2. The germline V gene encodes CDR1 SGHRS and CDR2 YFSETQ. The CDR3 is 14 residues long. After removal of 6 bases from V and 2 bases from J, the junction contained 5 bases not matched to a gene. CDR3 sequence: CASNLAGGTYEQYF. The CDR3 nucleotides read TGCGCCAGCAATTTAGCGGGAGGAACCTACGAGCAGTACTTC. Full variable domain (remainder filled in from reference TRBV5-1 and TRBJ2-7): KAGVTQTPRYLIKTRGQQVTLSCSPISGHRSVSWYQQTPGQGLQFLFEYFSETQRNKGNFPGRFSGRQFSNSRSEMNVSTLELGDSALYLCASNLAGGTYEQYFGPGTRLTVT.

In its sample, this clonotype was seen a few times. The CDR3 nucleotides read TGTGCCAGCAGTGGACCGCCGTACCAAGAGACCCAGTACTTC. Residues: CASSGPPYQETQYF. The chain carries TRBV5-6 and TRBJ2-5; D is uncertain. The V end lost 5 bases, the J end lost 0 bases, and 11 bases lay between the germline ends. The CDR3 is 14 residues long. Germline assignment: CDR1 SGHDT and CDR2 YYEEEE.

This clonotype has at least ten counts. CDR3 residues: CASSNDRRRLPRAKDEQYF. For the CDR3, the DNA is TGCGCCAGCAGCAATGATCGTCGAAGGCTCCCCAGGGCAAAAGACGAGCAGTACTTC. V usage is TRBV5-1 and J usage is TRBJ2-7; the D gene is possibly TRBD1 (5 bases). Germline CDR1 and CDR2: SGHRS and YFSETQ. This CDR3 region has 19 residues. The V and J ends lost 4 bases and 5 bases respectively, with 31 bases between them.

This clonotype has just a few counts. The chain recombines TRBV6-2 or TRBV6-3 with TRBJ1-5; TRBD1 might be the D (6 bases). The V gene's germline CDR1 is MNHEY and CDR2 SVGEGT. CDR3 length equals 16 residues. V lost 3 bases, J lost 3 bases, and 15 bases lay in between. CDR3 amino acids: CASSYVRGSHNQPQHF. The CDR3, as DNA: TGTGCCAGCAGTTATGTCAGGGGCAGCCACAATCAGCCCCAGCATTTT.

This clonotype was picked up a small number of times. The CDR3 here is CATWGGAGEQFF. The CDR3 nucleotides read TGTGCCACCTGGGGGGGGGCCGGAGAGCAGTTCTTC. This chain links TRBV28 with TRBJ2-1; D possibly corresponds to TRBD2 (7 bases). From germline, CDR1 is MDHEN and CDR2 SYDVKM. V was shortened by 10 bases and J by 10 bases, with 17 bases between the two germline ends. The length of the CDR3 is 12 residues.